The rows below give T cell receptor beta chains drawn from one sample of a study of T cell changes during pregnancy in multiple sclerosis. TCRdb keeps only in-frame clones here, not all; method: immunoSEQ multiplex PCR. Here the sample spans 56,000 or so clones, 75% to 90% being singletons. The source material was peripheral blood, sampled after pregnancy. All receptors derive from a female donor with multiple sclerosis, enrolled in a pregnancy study. Both conserved end residues are part of each CDR3. D genes are given only for firm matches. Size is stated for part of the rows, as once, few or many counts, or as a class when the clone is expanded.

d_call	v_call	clone_size	cdr3_length	j_call	cdr3_nt	cdr3_aa
NA	TRBV25-1	many	16	TRBJ1-5	TGTGCCAGCAGGGATTCCCCGGGACAAGAGAATCAGCCCCAGCATTTT	CASRDSPGQENQPQHF
NA	TRBV30	NA	13	TRBJ2-1	TGTGCCTGGAGTGTAGAGGGCGGCGGGACGGTGTTCTTC	CAWSVEGGGTVFF
NA	TRBV10-3	NA	13	TRBJ2-7	TGTGCCACCCAGGGGCTAGGGGGCTACGAGCAGTACTTC	CATQGLGGYEQYF
NA	TRBV30	few	12	TRBJ1-1	TGTGCCTGGGGCCAGGGCGGCGCTGAAGCTTTCTTT	CAWGQGGAEAFF
TRBD1	TRBV7-2	once	15	TRBJ1-5	TGTGCCAGCAACACGGGGACAGGGGAAAGACAGCCCCAGCATTTT	CASNTGTGERQPQHF
NA	TRBV7-9	NA	14	TRBJ1-2	TGTGCCAGCAGCCCCAGGACACTCAACTATGGCTACACCTTC	CASSPRTLNYGYTF
NA	TRBV6-5	NA	13	TRBJ2-1	TGTGCCAGCAGTTACTCGAGGGGGAATGAGCAGTTCTTC	CASSYSRGNEQFF
NA	TRBV18	NA	15	TRBJ1-1	TGTGCCAGCTCACCAGCCTTTACAGTGAACACTGAAGCTTTCTTT	CASSPAFTVNTEAFF
TRBD2	TRBV6-6	few	16	TRBJ2-7	TGTGCCAGCAGTTACCGACTAGCGGGGGGGAGGTACGAGCAGTACTTC	CASSYRLAGGRYEQYF
TRBD1	TRBV7-3	NA	13	TRBJ1-4	TGTGCCAGCAGCTCGGGACAGGGAGAAAAACTGTTTTTT	CASSSGQGEKLFF
NA	TRBV7-9	NA	15	TRBJ2-3	TGTGCCAGCAGCTTAGGTAGCGGCTCAACAGATACGCAGTATTTT	CASSLGSGSTDTQYF
NA	TRBV5-1	NA	14	TRBJ2-7	TGCGCCAGCAGCTCACCCACCAGGGACTACGAGCAGTACTTC	CASSSPTRDYEQYF
TRBD2	TRBV9	NA	16	TRBJ2-5	TGTGCCAGCAGCGTAGCTGCGGGGGGGATCCAAGAGACCCAGTACTTC	CASSVAAGGIQETQYF
TRBD1	TRBV5-1	NA	16	TRBJ1-1	TGCGCCAGCAGCTTGGGCAGGGGGTCCATGAACACTGAAGCTTTCTTT	CASSLGRGSMNTEAFF
TRBD2	TRBV29-1	NA	15	TRBJ2-5	TGCAGCGTCCAAGGACTAGCGGGCTCAAGGGGGACCCAGTACTTC	CSVQGLAGSRGTQYF
TRBD1	TRBV7-6	once	17	TRBJ1-2	TGTGCCAGCAGCCCCGGGACAGGGGGCGCGTTATCCTATGGCTACACCTTC	CASSPGTGGALSYGYTF
TRBD2	TRBV7-2	once	16	TRBJ2-2	TGTGCCAGCAGCTTAGCGCCCCTCGGGGGGACCGGGGAGCTGTTTTTT	CASSLAPLGGTGELFF
NA	TRBV2	NA	14	TRBJ2-1	TGTGCCAGCACACCAGGGATCCCCTACAATGAGCAGTTCTTC	CASTPGIPYNEQFF
NA	TRBV4-3	NA	16	TRBJ1-3	TGCGCCAGCAGCCAATCGGGTATGGTAACTGGAAACACCATATATTTT	CASSQSGMVTGNTIYF
NA	TRBV4-1	NA	14	TRBJ2-5	TGCGCCAGCAGCCGCGTAGGGGCGGAAGAGACCCAGTACTTC	CASSRVGAEETQYF
NA	TRBV19	few	17	TRBJ2-6	TGTGCCAGTAGTAAGGGACACCAATTCTCTGGGGCCAACGTCCTGACTTTC	CASSKGHQFSGANVLTF
TRBD1	TRBV11-3	NA	15	TRBJ2-2	TGTGCCAGCAGCGAGGGACAGGGTGATTCCGGGGAGCTGTTTTTT	CASSEGQGDSGELFF
TRBD2	TRBV9	NA	16	TRBJ2-5	TGTGCCAGCAGCGTAGGTAATAGCGGGGGACAAGAGACCCAGTACTTC	CASSVGNSGGQETQYF
NA	TRBV9	once	12	TRBJ1-2	TGTGCCAGCAGGGAGGGAAGGGGTGGCTACACCTTC	CASREGRGGYTF
TRBD2	TRBV5-6	NA	18	TRBJ2-7	TGTGCCAGCCCGGTGGGGGTTTGGGAGCGGGGGGGCCTATACGAGCAGTACTTC	CASPVGVWERGGLYEQYF
NA	TRBV9	NA	14	TRBJ2-5	TGTGCCAGCAGCGGCCGGACATCCGGAGAGACCCAGTACTTC	CASSGRTSGETQYF
NA	TRBV19	NA	15	TRBJ1-4	TGTGCCAGTAGTATAGATCTAGAGGCTGTTGAAAAACTGTTTTTT	CASSIDLEAVEKLFF
NA	TRBV7-2	NA	14	TRBJ1-5	TGTGCCAGCAGCTTGCAGGGCGGCATTCAGCCCCAGCATTTT	CASSLQGGIQPQHF
NA	TRBV5-5	once	18	TRBJ1-3	TGTGCCAGCAGCTTTAACCGACAGGAATCGGCGGGTGGAAACACCATATATTTT	CASSFNRQESAGGNTIYF
TRBD1	TRBV7-3	once	19	TRBJ1-2	TGTGCCAGCAGCTTAGGGTCTTCCGGGACAGGGGGCAGGTGGGGTGGCTACACCTTC	CASSLGSSGTGGRWGGYTF
NA	TRBV5-1	NA	16	TRBJ1-1	TGCGCCAGCAGCTTGGAACCGGGGGGGATGAACACTGAAGCTTTCTTT	CASSLEPGGMNTEAFF
NA	TRBV18	NA	14	TRBJ1-5	TGTGCCAGCTCAAAACAGGGAAGCAATCAGCCCCAGCATTTT	CASSKQGSNQPQHF
TRBD1	TRBV4-3	NA	16	TRBJ1-1	TGCGCCAGCAGCCAAGACAGGGGGCAGAGGAACACTGAAGCTTTCTTT	CASSQDRGQRNTEAFF
NA	TRBV18	NA	15	TRBJ1-5	TGTGCCAGCTCCTCTCACAGGGACGAAGATCAGCCCCAGCATTTT	CASSSHRDEDQPQHF
TRBD2	TRBV5-1	NA	15	TRBJ2-7	TGCGCCATAGTAGGCGGGGGGGCTTCCTCCTACGAGCAGTACTTC	CAIVGGGASSYEQYF
TRBD1	TRBV19	NA	17	TRBJ2-4	TGTGCCAGTAGTCTCATACCCCGACAGGGCGTCAAAAACATTCAGTACTTC	CASSLIPRQGVKNIQYF
NA	TRBV6-5	NA	16	TRBJ1-1	TGTGCCAGCAGTTACTACAGAAGCGACAGGAACACTGAAGCTTTCTTT	CASSYYRSDRNTEAFF
TRBD1	TRBV6-6	NA	15	TRBJ2-2	TGTGCCAGCAGTCACAGGCAGGGGGCGACCGGGGAGCTGTTTTTT	CASSHRQGATGELFF
TRBD1	TRBV29-1	NA	13	TRBJ1-2	TGCAGCGTTGACCCATTGGGACAGTATGGCTACACCTTC	CSVDPLGQYGYTF
NA	TRBV15	NA	12	TRBJ1-2	TGTGCCACCAGCAGTGCCCCAGGAGGCTACACCTTC	CATSSAPGGYTF
NA	TRBV2	NA	15	TRBJ1-5	TGTGCCAGCAGTGGTCAACGGGGAAGCAATCAGCCCCAGCATTTT	CASSGQRGSNQPQHF
NA	TRBV18	NA	13	TRBJ1-2	TGTGCCAGCTCACCCCCTAATTTCTATGGCTACACCTTC	CASSPPNFYGYTF
TRBD1	TRBV19	once	15	TRBJ2-1	TGTGCCAGTCTAATGCAGGGGGCGGGATACAATGAGCAGTTCTTC	CASLMQGAGYNEQFF
TRBD1	TRBV29-1	NA	13	TRBJ1-1	TGCAGCGTATCAACAGGGGCGGACACTGAAGCTTTCTTT	CSVSTGADTEAFF
NA	TRBV10-2	NA	16	TRBJ2-1	TGCGCCAGCAGTGAAAAACCTTGGGGAGCCAACAATGAGCAGTTCTTC	CASSEKPWGANNEQFF
TRBD2	TRBV6-1	NA	15	TRBJ2-3	TGTGCCAGCAGCCCCGGACTAGCGGGGGTGGATACGCAGTATTTT	CASSPGLAGVDTQYF
NA	TRBV14	NA	17	TRBJ2-2	TGTGCCAGCAGCCCGACGGGCGGGACGCCGAACACCGGGGAGCTGTTTTTT	CASSPTGGTPNTGELFF
NA	TRBV29-1	NA	12	TRBJ2-5	TGCAGCGTTTTGGGGGGGCCGGAGACCCAGTACTTC	CSVLGGPETQYF
TRBD1	TRBV29-1	NA	14	TRBJ1-2	TGCAGCGTGGAAAAGGGGGCAGAGAAGTATGGCTACACCTTC	CSVEKGAEKYGYTF
TRBD2	TRBV7-9	few	17	TRBJ2-1	TGTGCCAGCAGTCGGCGGGGGGGCTTAAGCTCCTACAATGAGCAGTTCTTC	CASSRRGGLSSYNEQFF
NA	TRBV4-3	NA	17	TRBJ1-2	TGCGCCAGCAGCCAAGGGGTGGGGGACTCCCTTAACTATGGCTACACCTTC	CASSQGVGDSLNYGYTF
TRBD1	TRBV6-5	few	14	TRBJ1-2	TGTGCCAGCAGCCGGGACAGACAAGGTTATGGCTACACCTTC	CASSRDRQGYGYTF